This T cell receptor beta chain was captured in a study of HIV-infected children after antiretroviral therapy interruption. Study overall: Weeks 0, 12, interruption end (24 or 48), and about 3 years post-study gave interruption-arm samples.

In germline, CDR1 is SGHTA, CDR2 FQGNSA. V dropped 2 bases and J dropped 6; count of bases not matched to a gene: 8. The CDR3 has 16 residues. A 3' RACE protocol on RNA, with unique molecular identifiers, produced the TCR library. TCRdb called the 3' RACE reads again in MiXCR, with one record for every CDR3 protein. Among about 89,000 distinct CDR3 sequences listed, around 6.9% were seen once. The treatment: PENTA 11 planned treatment interruption arm or continuous ART arm. Naive CD4+ CD45RA+ CD45RO- T cells were FACS-sorted from thawed PBMCs. This clonotype has only a few counts. The sequencing here drew on CD45RA+ CD4+ T cells from PBMCs, pooled from several time points, taken from a donor given antiretroviral therapy, either interrupted or continuous. Subset defined: naive CD4+ CD45RA+ CD45RO- T cells. The source of this sequence is a pool of human donors with HIV. The V call is TRBV7-2, the J call TRBJ2-4, with 9 nucleotides matching TRBD1. The CDR3 DNA sequence: TGTGCCAGCAGCTTACTCGGACAGGGGTTGGGAAACATTCAGTACTTC. Protein product: CASSLLGQGLGNIQYF. The full variable domain, completed using reference TRBV7-2 and TRBJ2-4, is GAGVSQSPSNKVTEKGKDVELRCDPISGHTALYWYRQSLGQGLEFLIYFQGNSAPDKSGLPSDRFSAERTGGSVSTLTIQRTQQEDSAVYLCASSLLGQGLGNIQYFGAGTRLSVL.